This T cell receptor (beta chain) was documented in a study of CD8+CD57+ T cells in acquired aplastic anemia. Template material for TCR beta VDJ and CDR3 profiling consisted of genomic DNA. A single record per CDR3 protein comes from TCRdb applying MiXCR to the reads. The sample holds about 110,000 distinct CDR3 sequences; around 53% are singletons and the top ten take around a third. Trimming removed 0 bases from V and 4 bases from J, with 12 bases in between. In germline, CDR1 is LGHNA, CDR2 YSLEER. The CDR3 loop spans 15 amino acids. The chain combines TRBV4-3 with TRBJ1-2; D remains ambiguous. The material sequenced was sorted CD4+, CD8+, or CD8+CD57+ T cells (not recorded which) from PBMCs. This clonotype was obtained from a human donor in good health, serving as a control. CDR3 in DNA: TGCGCCAGCAGCCAAGAAAGGGCAGGAGGCTATGGCTACACCTTC. This sequence encodes CASSQERAGGYGYTF.